This entry is about one T cell receptor (beta chain). Its antigen is undetermined. Aged 18 to 65, the patients had hyperthyroidism that was newly diagnosed and had lasted under 2 months. The data were obtained in a study of T cells in Graves' hyperthyroidism and ophthalmopathy. Overall study results and limits: Before onset, ophthalmopathy was predicted by the model a median approximately 6.7 months earlier.

Template material for amplifying TCR beta CDR3 regions consisted of RNA transcripts. HTBI primers were used for first-round RT-PCR of the TCR CDR3. TCRdb itself ran the multiplex PCR reads through MiXCR, one entry per CDR3 protein. The profile covers about 340,000 distinct CDR3 sequences, with roughly 23% appearing a single time and around half taken by the ten largest. With 5 bases removed from V and 8 bases from J, the gap between germline ends came to 15 bases. CDR3 length: 13 residues. CDR1 and CDR2 from the germline V gene are MNHNS and SASEGT. The source is a woman between 50 and 59 years old with Graves' hyperthyroidism. The specimen sequenced was blood. The chain joins TRBV6-1 to TRBJ1-2, with unresolved D. The CDR3 loop reads CASSLPQQRGYTF. The CDR3 DNA sequence: TGTGCCAGCAGTTTACCTCAGCAGAGAGGCTACACCTTC.